A selection of T cell receptor beta chains follows, all from one sample in a study of CD8+ T cells in alopecia areata. The data were produced by immunoSEQ multiplex PCR, yet TCRdb's version contains in-frame clones alone and is incomplete. This table has 95,000 to 110,000 clones, around 86% appearing once. The specimen was CD8+ T cells sorted from blood, collected between weeks 30 and 35, from a patient treated with tofacitinib. These receptors were taken from a human donor with alopecia areata. Both conserved end residues are part of each CDR3. Each record gives: V gene, D gene, J gene, clone size, CDR3 protein, CDR3 DNA. D genes are given only for firm matches. Some rows have no size entry. The others give once, few or many, or a class for an expanded clone.

TRBV5-4,TRBD2,TRBJ2-7,few,CASSPGLAGVEQYF,TGTGCCAGCAGCCCGGGACTAGCGGGGGTCGAGCAGTACTTC
TRBV2,TRBD1,TRBJ1-1,NA,CASSELKGAGDTEAFF,TGTGCCAGCAGTGAATTGAAGGGGGCGGGGGACACTGAAGCTTTCTTT
TRBV15,NA,TRBJ2-7,NA,CATSSFGYEQYF,TGTGCCACCAGCAGCTTTGGCTACGAGCAGTACTTC
TRBV27,NA,TRBJ2-7,once,CASSRKRAYEQYF,TGTGCCAGCAGCCGGAAGCGCGCCTACGAGCAGTACTTC
TRBV14,NA,TRBJ2-1,NA,CASSPPSQPADEQFF,TGTGCCAGCAGCCCCCCGTCGCAGCCTGCCGATGAGCAGTTCTTC
TRBV7-9,NA,TRBJ2-1,few,CASSSLDNEQFF,TGTGCCAGCAGCTCCCTGGACAATGAGCAGTTCTTC
TRBV7-9,TRBD1,TRBJ1-2,NA,CASSSGTGPSYGYTF,TGTGCCAGCAGCTCGGGGACAGGGCCGTCCTATGGCTACACCTTC
TRBV11-2,NA,TRBJ2-7,NA,CASSTPNSAYSFYEQYF,TGTGCCAGCAGCACCCCTAACAGTGCCTATTCGTTCTACGAGCAGTACTTC
TRBV7-8,NA,TRBJ1-1,NA,CASSLLTGHTEAFF,TGTGCCAGCAGCTTGCTTACAGGGCACACTGAAGCTTTCTTT
TRBV6-4,TRBD2,TRBJ2-2,NA,CASSLGRAAGELFF,TGTGCCAGCAGTCTGGGGAGGGCCGCCGGGGAGCTGTTTTTT
TRBV6-6,NA,TRBJ2-7,NA,CASSYEPSSYEQYF,TGTGCCAGCAGTTACGAGCCCAGCTCCTACGAGCAGTACTTC
TRBV9,TRBD2,TRBJ2-7,NA,CASSVASGLGLGEQYF,TGTGCCAGCAGCGTAGCTTCGGGACTAGGACTTGGGGAGCAGTACTTC
TRBV7-2,NA,TRBJ2-7,NA,CASEGHTYEQYF,TGTGCCAGCGAGGGTCATACCTACGAGCAGTACTTC
TRBV9,NA,TRBJ1-3,NA,CASSVGDSGNTIYF,TGTGCCAGCAGCGTGGGGGACTCTGGAAACACCATATATTTT
TRBV9,TRBD2,TRBJ2-1,NA,CASSAVAGGSREQFF,TGTGCCAGCAGCGCCGTAGCGGGGGGTTCGCGAGAGCAGTTCTTC
TRBV5-4,NA,TRBJ2-7,NA,CASSLYYEQYF,TGTGCCAGCAGCTTGTACTACGAGCAGTACTTC
TRBV9,NA,TRBJ2-1,once,CASSPSGGDNEQFF,TGTGCCAGCAGCCCGTCAGGTGGGGACAATGAGCAGTTCTTC
TRBV9,NA,TRBJ1-1,NA,CASSVGGDTEAFF,TGTGCCAGCAGCGTAGGAGGGGACACTGAAGCTTTCTTT
TRBV2,NA,TRBJ1-1,few,CASRRGGGTEAFF,TGTGCCAGCAGGAGGGGGGGCGGCACTGAAGCTTTCTTT
TRBV10-3,NA,TRBJ2-7,NA,CAISEPYPDEQYF,TGTGCCATCAGTGAGCCTTATCCGGACGAGCAGTACTTC
TRBV5-1,NA,TRBJ2-3,NA,CASNDGRGTDTQYF,TGCGCCAGCAACGATGGACGGGGCACAGATACGCAGTATTTT
TRBV5-4,TRBD1,TRBJ2-7,few,CASSPGTGPTYEQYF,TGTGCCAGCAGCCCAGGGACAGGGCCCACCTACGAGCAGTACTTC
TRBV5-4,TRBD2,TRBJ2-3,NA,CASSLVLAGRTDTQYF,TGTGCCAGCAGCTTGGTTTTAGCGGGGAGAACAGATACGCAGTATTTT
TRBV7-6,TRBD2,TRBJ2-2,NA,CASSLLAGDAGELFF,TGTGCCAGCAGCTTATTGGCGGGAGACGCCGGGGAGCTGTTTTTT
TRBV29-1,NA,TRBJ2-7,NA,CSVEKAGDSYEQYF,TGCAGCGTTGAAAAGGCAGGGGACTCCTACGAGCAGTACTTC
TRBV18,TRBD2,TRBJ2-1,NA,CASSGSGGASYNEQFF,TGTGCCAGCTCAGGATCCGGGGGGGCGTCCTACAATGAGCAGTTCTTC